This T cell receptor (beta chain) derives from a study of identifying expanded T cells in peripheral blood. Whole-study results and caveats: Variance in clone template counts between approximately 2-week samples significantly increased with total template count across all healthy donors.

Some clones are missing from TCRdb's copy, which holds only in-frame ones; the method was immunoSEQ multiplex PCR. The table has about 100,000 clones, around nine tenths seen once; the top ten hold around 3.8%. CDR1 and CDR2 (germline): MNHNS, SASEGT. The CDR3 length is 15 residues. Trimming took 2 bases from V and 3 from J; bases not matched to a gene: 1. There are a few counts of this clone. As yet, its antigen is unknown. This clonotype was obtained from a person between 18 and 75 years old in good health. The sequencing sample was made of blood. The V call is TRBV6-1, the J call TRBJ2-1; 10 bases match TRBD2. The CDR3 is CASSELAGDYNEQFF. CDR3 DNA: TGTGCCAGCAGTGAACTAGCGGGAGACTACAATGAGCAGTTCTTC.